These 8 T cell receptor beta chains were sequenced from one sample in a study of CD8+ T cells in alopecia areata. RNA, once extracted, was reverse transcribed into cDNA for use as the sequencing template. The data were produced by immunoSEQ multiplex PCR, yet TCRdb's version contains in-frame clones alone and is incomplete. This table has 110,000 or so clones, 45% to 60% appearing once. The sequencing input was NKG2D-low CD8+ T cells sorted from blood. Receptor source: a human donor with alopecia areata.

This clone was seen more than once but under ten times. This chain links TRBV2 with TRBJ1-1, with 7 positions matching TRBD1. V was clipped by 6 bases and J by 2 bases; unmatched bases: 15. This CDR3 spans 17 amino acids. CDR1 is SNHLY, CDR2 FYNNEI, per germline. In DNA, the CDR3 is TGTGCCAGCAGCCGAGACACTGAGACAGGGACCAACACTGAAGCTTTCTTT. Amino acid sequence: CASSRDTETGTNTEAFF.

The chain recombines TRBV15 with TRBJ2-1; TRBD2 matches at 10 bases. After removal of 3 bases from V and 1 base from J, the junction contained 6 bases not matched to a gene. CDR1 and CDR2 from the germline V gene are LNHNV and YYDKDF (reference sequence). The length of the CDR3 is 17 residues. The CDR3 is CATSSPAGGASYNEQFF. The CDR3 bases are TGTGCCACCAGCAGCCCAGCGGGAGGGGCATCCTACAATGAGCAGTTCTTC.

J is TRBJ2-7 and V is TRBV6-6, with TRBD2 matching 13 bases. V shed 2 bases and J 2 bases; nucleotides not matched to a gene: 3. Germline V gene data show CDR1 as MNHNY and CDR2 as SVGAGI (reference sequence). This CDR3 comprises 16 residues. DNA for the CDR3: TGTGCCAGCAGTTACGGGACTAGCGGGGATACCTACGAGCAGTACTTC. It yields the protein CASSYGTSGDTYEQYF.

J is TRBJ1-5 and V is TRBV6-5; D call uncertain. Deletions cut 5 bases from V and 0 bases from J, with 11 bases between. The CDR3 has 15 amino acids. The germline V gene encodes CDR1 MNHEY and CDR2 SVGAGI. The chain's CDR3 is CASSPNTYSNQPQHF. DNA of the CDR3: TGTGCCAGCAGTCCCAACACCTATAGCAATCAGCCCCAGCATTTT.

CDR3 in amino acids: CASSLKETGNSGANVLTF. CDR3 in DNA: TGCGCCAGCAGCTTGAAGGAGACAGGGAACTCTGGGGCCAACGTCCTGACTTTC. The chain combines TRBV5-1 with TRBJ2-6; 7 bases map to TRBD1. CDR3 size: 18 residues. V lost 1 base and J lost 0; bases outside the gene matches: 7. Looked up from germline, CDR1 is SGHRS and CDR2 is YFSETQ. Full variable domain (missing parts from reference TRBV5-1 and TRBJ2-6): KAGVTQTPRYLIKTRGQQVTLSCSPISGHRSVSWYQQTPGQGLQFLFEYFSETQRNKGNFPGRFSGRQFSNSRSEMNVSTLELGDSALYLCASSLKETGNSGANVLTFGAGSRLTVL.

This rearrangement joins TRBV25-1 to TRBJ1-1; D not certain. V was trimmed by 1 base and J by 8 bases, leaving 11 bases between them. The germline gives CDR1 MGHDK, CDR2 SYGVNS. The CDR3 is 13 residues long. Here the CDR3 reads CASSELGAEEAFF. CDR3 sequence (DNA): TGTGCCAGCAGTGAATTGGGCGCAGAAGAAGCTTTCTTT.

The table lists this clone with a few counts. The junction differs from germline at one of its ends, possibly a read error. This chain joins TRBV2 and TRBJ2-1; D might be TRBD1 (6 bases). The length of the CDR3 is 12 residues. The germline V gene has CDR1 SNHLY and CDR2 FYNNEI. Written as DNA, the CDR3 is TGTGCCAGCACTGAACAGGGTAATGAGCAGTTCTTC. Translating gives CASTEQGNEQFF. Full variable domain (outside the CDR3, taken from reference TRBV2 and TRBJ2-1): EPEVTQTPSHQVTQMGQEVILRCVPISNHLYFYWYRQILGQKVEFLVSFYNNEISEKSEIFDDQFSVERPDGSNFTLKIRSTKLEDSAMYFCASTEQGNEQFFGPGTRLTVL.

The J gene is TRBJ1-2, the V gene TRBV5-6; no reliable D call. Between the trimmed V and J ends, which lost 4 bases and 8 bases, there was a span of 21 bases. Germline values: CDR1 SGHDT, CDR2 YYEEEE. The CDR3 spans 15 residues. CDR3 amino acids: CASSPAHTPREGYTF. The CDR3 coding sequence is TGTGCCAGCAGCCCGGCACACACACCGCGGGAGGGCTACACCTTC.